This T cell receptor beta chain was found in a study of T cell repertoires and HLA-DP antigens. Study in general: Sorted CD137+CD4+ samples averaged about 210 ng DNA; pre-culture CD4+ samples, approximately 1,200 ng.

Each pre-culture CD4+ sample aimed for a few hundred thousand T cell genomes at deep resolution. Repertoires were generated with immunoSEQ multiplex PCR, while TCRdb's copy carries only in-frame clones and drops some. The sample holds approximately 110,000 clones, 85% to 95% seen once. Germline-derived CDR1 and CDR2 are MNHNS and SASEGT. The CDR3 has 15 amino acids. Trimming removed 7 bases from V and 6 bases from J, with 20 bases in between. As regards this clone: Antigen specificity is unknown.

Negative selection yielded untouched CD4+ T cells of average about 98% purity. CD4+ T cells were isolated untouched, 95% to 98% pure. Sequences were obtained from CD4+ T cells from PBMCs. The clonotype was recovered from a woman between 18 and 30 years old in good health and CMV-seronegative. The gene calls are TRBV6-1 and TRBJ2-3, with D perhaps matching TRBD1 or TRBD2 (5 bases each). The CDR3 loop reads CASTSRDGGYDTQYF. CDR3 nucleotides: TGTGCCAGCACCAGTCGGGACGGAGGATACGATACGCAGTATTTT.